The 29 T cell receptor beta chains listed next were all sequenced from one sample in a study of T cells in Graves' hyperthyroidism and ophthalmopathy. From RNA transcripts, TCR beta CDR3 regions were amplified. HTBI primers were used for first-round RT-PCR of the TCR CDR3. One entry per CDR3 protein, called by TCRdb with MiXCR from the multiplex PCR reads. The sample gives under 350,000 distinct CDR3 sequences, 18% of which show up once; about half is in the top ten. The sequenced sample consisted of blood. The receptors were sampled from a woman aged 45-60 years with Graves' hyperthyroidism.

This clonotype was recorded many times. The J gene is TRBJ2-1, the V gene TRBV10-3, with TRBD2 as a possible D gene (5 bases). Germline V gene data show CDR1 as ENHRY and CDR2 as SYGVKD. This CDR3 comprises 15 residues. Deletions cut 2 bases from V and 1 base from J, with 9 bases between. The CDR3 protein is CAISERDESYNEQFF. CDR3 nucleotides: TGTGCCATCAGTGAGCGGGATGAGTCCTACAATGAGCAGTTCTTC.

The sample holds a few counts of this clonotype. The DNA for the CDR3 is TGTGCCACCAGCAGAGATCCGGGAGCGGCCTCCTACAATGAGCAGTTCTTC. This translates into CATSRDPGAASYNEQFF. The chain employs TRBV15 and TRBJ2-1; a weak D match, TRBD2 (6 bases). V was cut by 0 bases and J by 0 bases, with 12 bases left in between. The germline V gene has CDR1 LNHNV and CDR2 YYDKDF (reference sequence). This CDR3 comprises 17 residues.

In its sample, this clonotype was seen many times. J is TRBJ2-5 and V is TRBV6-1; tentatively, D is TRBD1 or TRBD2 (5 bases each). From germline, CDR1 is MNHNS and CDR2 SASEGT. Deletions cut 1 base from V and 3 bases from J, with 6 bases between. The CDR3 contains 13 residues. CDR3 bases: TGTGCCAGCAGTGAAGTGGGGGAAGAGACCCAGTACTTC. This translates into CASSEVGEETQYF.

This clonotype has ten or more counts. The rearrangement uses TRBV30 and TRBJ1-1, with D unclear. Germline V gives CDR1 GTSNPN, CDR2 SVGIG (reference sequence). The CDR3 has 14 residues. The V gene lost 0 bases and the J gene lost 6 bases, with 14 bases spanning the gap. DNA of the CDR3: TGTGCCTGGAGTGTAGGTGTCGGCGGGGCTGAAGCTTTCTTT. Amino acid sequence: CAWSVGVGGAEAFF.

This clonotype was picked up many times. This chain connects TRBV12-3 or TRBV12-4 to TRBJ1-4; 7 nucleotides match TRBD1. V was pared by 4 bases and J by 8 bases, with 7 bases of the junction left unmatched. The CDR3 has 14 residues. CDR3 residues: CASSSQGIGEKLFF. Written as DNA, the CDR3 is TGTGCCAGCAGTTCACAGGGGATCGGGGAAAAACTGTTTTTT.

This clonotype appeared many times. This chain joins TRBV11-2 and TRBJ2-1, with TRBD2 matching over 14 bases. The CDR3 covers 15 residues. Germline V gene data show CDR1 as SGHAT and CDR2 as FQNNGV. The V and J ends lost 5 bases and 9 bases, in that order; junction bases with no gene match: 6. The CDR3 DNA is TGTGCCAGCAGCATAGGGACTAGCGGGAGCAGTGAGCAGTTCTTC. This encodes CASSIGTSGSSEQFF.

This clonotype was seen ten or more times. The chain recombines TRBV6-1 with TRBJ2-6; tentatively, D is TRBD2 (6 bases). The CDR3 consists of 14 residues. The V gene's germline CDR1 is MNHNS and CDR2 SASEGT. The germline V and J ends were trimmed by 6 bases and 1 base, with 7 bases remaining between them. The CDR3 region has the DNA TGTGCCAGCAGCGGGAGTTCTGGGGCCAACGTCCTGACTTTC. As protein: CASSGSSGANVLTF.

This clonotype was detected many times. The gene calls are TRBV7-2 and TRBJ2-2, with a weak D call TRBD2 (5 bases). The germline gives CDR1 SGHTA, CDR2 FQGNSA. V lost 5 bases, J lost 1 base, and 11 bases lay in between. The CDR3 is 15 amino acids. CDR3: CASSTWGVNTGELFF. For the CDR3, the DNA is TGTGCCAGCAGCACCTGGGGAGTGAACACCGGGGAGCTGTTTTTT.

This clonotype was seen at least ten times. This sequence joins TRBV6-1 and TRBJ1-1; tentatively, D is TRBD1 (6 bases). This CDR3 spans 17 amino acids. Germline V gene sequence: CDR1 MNHNS, CDR2 SASEGT. V was shortened by 5 bases and J by 3 bases, with 22 bases between the two germline ends. The DNA for the CDR3 is TGTGCCAGCAGTACCCCTCGTGGGGGGGCAAGCGACACTGAAGCTTTCTTT. Amino acids: CASSTPRGGASDTEAFF.

V is TRBV11-2 and J is TRBJ2-7; D unresolved. CDR1 is SGHAT, CDR2 FQNNGV, per germline. The ends were cut back, 5 bases at V and 7 bases at J, with 9 bases in the middle. This CDR3 spans 11 amino acids. CDR3 region: CASSPDQEQYF. The DNA for the CDR3 is TGTGCCAGCAGCCCCGACCAAGAGCAGTACTTC.

The V and J genes are TRBV5-1 and TRBJ2-1, with 10 bases matching TRBD2. The CDR3 covers 15 residues. V dropped 2 bases and J dropped 8; count of bases not matched to a gene: 7. Germline V lookup: CDR1 SGHRS, CDR2 YFSETQ. In DNA form, the CDR3 reads TGCGCCAGCAGCTTTACTAGCGGGATTGACGATGAGCAGTTCTTC. It codes for CASSFTSGIDDEQFF.

The chain links TRBV2 to TRBJ1-5; the match to TRBD1 covers 10 bases. Germline CDR1 and CDR2: SNHLY and FYNNEI. The CDR3 spans 14 residues. V gave up 6 bases and J gave up 7 bases; unmatched junction bases: 6. The CDR3 protein is CASSQTGGEQPQHF. In nucleotides, the CDR3 is TGTGCCAGCAGCCAGACAGGGGGCGAGCAGCCCCAGCATTTT.

This clonotype appeared many times. The genes are TRBV7-6 and TRBJ2-7; TRBD1 agrees at 8 bases. Germline values: CDR1 SGHVS, CDR2 FNYEAQ. V was pared by 5 bases and J by 2 bases, with 11 bases of the junction left unmatched. This CDR3 is 16 amino acids long. The CDR3 protein is CASSPGSDRATYEQYV. CDR3 DNA sequence: TGTGCCAGCAGCCCAGGGTCGGACAGGGCGACCTACGAGCAGTACGTC.

The rearrangement links TRBV7-2 to TRBJ2-7; D might be TRBD1 (5 bases). The V and J ends lost 3 bases and 6 bases respectively, with 12 bases between them. Germline-derived CDR1 and CDR2 are SGHTA and FQGNSA. This CDR3 region has 13 residues. Here the CDR3 DNA reads TGTGCCAGCAGCTTGGGGCCCTCGGGCGAGCAGTACGTC. This encodes CASSLGPSGEQYV.

This clonotype was counted only a few times. V is TRBV20-1 and J is TRBJ2-1; D perhaps matches TRBD2 (6 bases). The length of the CDR3 is 13 residues. V was clipped by 0 bases and J by 9 bases, with 12 bases between them. Germline V lookup: CDR1 DFQATT, CDR2 SNEGSKA (reference sequence). The CDR3 nucleotides read TGCAGTGCTAGAGAACGGGAGAAGGGTGAGCAGTTCTTC. It encodes CSAREREKGEQFF.

The chain links TRBV7-9 to TRBJ2-7; D is unclear. This CDR3 has 13 residues. The germline CDR1 and CDR2 sequences are SEHNR and FQNEAQ (reference sequence). Trimming stripped 5 bases from V and 7 bases from J, with 15 bases between. Here the CDR3 DNA reads TGTGCCAGCAGCCTAAGCTCTAGTGGGGAGCAGTACGTC. Its translation: CASSLSSSGEQYV.

This clonotype was seen repeatedly, ten times or more. The DNA of the CDR3 is TGCAGTGCTAGAGGGGGTCCCGATACGCAGTATTTT. Translating gives CSARGGPDTQYF. The chain is built from TRBV20-1 and TRBJ2-3, with D hard to call. Trimming left V 1 base short and J 6 bases short, with 8 bases between. Per germline, CDR1 DFQATT and CDR2 SNEGSKA (reference sequence). There are 12 residues in the CDR3.

The chain carries TRBV20-1 and TRBJ2-6, with D possibly matching TRBD1 (8 bases). Germline values: CDR1 DFQATT, CDR2 SNEGSKA (reference sequence). This CDR3 has 15 residues. Trimming removed 4 bases at V and 0 bases at J, with 10 bases between. CDR3 sequence: CSANRGGSGANVLTF. CDR3 nucleotide sequence: TGCAGTGCTAACAGGGGGGGCTCTGGGGCCAACGTCCTGACTTTC.

The V call is TRBV28, the J call TRBJ2-5; D not certain. With 3 bases removed from V and 1 base from J, the gap between germline ends came to 9 bases. CDR3 length: 14 residues. Germline V gene data show CDR1 as MDHEN and CDR2 as SYDVKM. DNA for the CDR3: TGTGCCAGCAGTTTTAGCCCCAGCCAAGAGACCCAGTACTTC. Residues: CASSFSPSQETQYF.

J is TRBJ2-7 and V is TRBV28, with D maybe TRBD1 (6 bases). Looked up from germline, CDR1 is MDHEN and CDR2 is SYDVKM. This CDR3 is 15 amino acids long. Trimming cost V 6 bases and J 3 bases, with 18 bases left between them. In DNA form, the CDR3 reads TGTGCCAGCAGCTCCAGACAGGAGGAGTTCTACGAGCAGTACTTC. This gives the protein CASSSRQEEFYEQYF.

This clonotype was seen a handful of times. This chain joins TRBV10-3 and TRBJ2-3; 11 bases agree with TRBD2. Losses at the gene ends were 3 bases for V and 3 bases for J; bases not matched to a gene: 5. The CDR3 spans 16 residues. Germline CDR1 reads ENHRY; CDR2 reads SYGVKD. The CDR3 coding sequence is TGTGCCATCAGTGATACTAGCGGGGGAGGGACAGATACGCAGTATTTT. Translation gives CAISDTSGGGTDTQYF.

This clonotype was observed a handful of times. The genes are TRBV5-8 and TRBJ2-5; 8 bases agree with TRBD1. CDR3 size: 15 residues. CDR1 and CDR2 from the germline V gene are SGHTS and YDEGEE. V gave up 3 bases and J gave up 5 bases; unmatched junction bases: 9. The CDR3 sequence: CASSSRGPADETQYF. The CDR3 DNA is TGTGCCAGCAGCTCCAGGGGGCCGGCGGACGAGACCCAGTACTTC.

This clonotype has at least ten counts. V is TRBV5-1 and J is TRBJ2-7; D is tentatively TRBD1 or TRBD2 (5 bases each). There are 17 residues in the CDR3. The germline V gene encodes CDR1 SGHRS and CDR2 YFSETQ. Trimming removed 0 bases at V and 2 bases at J, with 18 bases between. CDR3 sequence reads: CASSLGYRGRATYEQYF. The CDR3 DNA sequence: TGCGCCAGCAGCTTGGGGTATCGGGGCAGAGCGACCTACGAGCAGTACTTC.

The sample holds a few counts of this clonotype. This sequence joins TRBV27 and TRBJ2-1; the D gene is possibly TRBD2 (6 bases). Germline values: CDR1 MNHEY, CDR2 SMNVEV (reference sequence). CDR3 length: 12 residues. Trimming cost V 7 bases and J 12 bases, with 16 bases left between them. CDR3 sequence (DNA): TGTGCCAGCACCCCCGATAGCGGATCGCAGTTCTTC. Its translation is CASTPDSGSQFF.

This clonotype has ten or more counts. This chain connects TRBV20-1 to TRBJ2-3; D may be TRBD2 (5 bases). Trimming left V 0 bases short and J 1 base short, with 11 bases between. CDR1 and CDR2 (germline): DFQATT, SNEGSKA (reference sequence). The CDR3 has 15 amino acids. The CDR3: CSAREGLARTDTQYF. DNA for the CDR3: TGCAGTGCTAGAGAAGGGCTAGCTCGCACAGATACGCAGTATTTT.

This clonotype showed up just a few times. A junction boundary mismatches the germline segment, possibly from a read error. The V gene is TRBV5-1, the J gene TRBJ1-1; 7 bases align to TRBD1. The CDR3 spans 15 residues. Germline V gene data show CDR1 as SGHRS and CDR2 as YFSETQ. CDR3 DNA: TGTGCCAGCAGCTTACCCGGGACAGTGGACACTGAAGCTTTCTTT. As protein: CASSLPGTVDTEAFF.

This clonotype was counted only a few times. The J gene is TRBJ1-4, the V gene TRBV5-1; D is undetermined. Trimming took 0 bases from V and 3 from J, leaving 12 bases between them. CDR3 length: 16 amino acids. The germline gives CDR1 SGHRS, CDR2 YFSETQ. This chain's CDR3 is CASSLGAASSNEKLFF. The CDR3 DNA reads TGCGCCAGCAGCTTGGGAGCTGCTTCATCTAATGAAAAACTGTTTTTT.

This clonotype was found many times. This sequence joins TRBV28 and TRBJ2-1; 7 bases align to TRBD2. The ends lost 6 bases at V and 4 bases at J; junction bases unmatched: 9. Looked up from germline, CDR1 is MDHEN and CDR2 is SYDVKM. The CDR3 runs to 15 residues. DNA of the CDR3: TGTGCCAGCAGCGTATACGCGGGAGTATACAATGAGCAGTTCTTC. This encodes CASSVYAGVYNEQFF.

This clonotype was picked up many times. The gene calls are TRBV28 and TRBJ1-2; D call uncertain. CDR1 is MDHEN and CDR2 is SYDVKM in the germline V gene. V lost 8 bases to trimming and J lost 7 bases, with 14 bases between them. CDR3 length: 12 residues. The CDR3 DNA reads as TGTGCCAGCGTCGCAGCGGGGTTTGGCTACACCTTC. This translates into CASVAAGFGYTF.